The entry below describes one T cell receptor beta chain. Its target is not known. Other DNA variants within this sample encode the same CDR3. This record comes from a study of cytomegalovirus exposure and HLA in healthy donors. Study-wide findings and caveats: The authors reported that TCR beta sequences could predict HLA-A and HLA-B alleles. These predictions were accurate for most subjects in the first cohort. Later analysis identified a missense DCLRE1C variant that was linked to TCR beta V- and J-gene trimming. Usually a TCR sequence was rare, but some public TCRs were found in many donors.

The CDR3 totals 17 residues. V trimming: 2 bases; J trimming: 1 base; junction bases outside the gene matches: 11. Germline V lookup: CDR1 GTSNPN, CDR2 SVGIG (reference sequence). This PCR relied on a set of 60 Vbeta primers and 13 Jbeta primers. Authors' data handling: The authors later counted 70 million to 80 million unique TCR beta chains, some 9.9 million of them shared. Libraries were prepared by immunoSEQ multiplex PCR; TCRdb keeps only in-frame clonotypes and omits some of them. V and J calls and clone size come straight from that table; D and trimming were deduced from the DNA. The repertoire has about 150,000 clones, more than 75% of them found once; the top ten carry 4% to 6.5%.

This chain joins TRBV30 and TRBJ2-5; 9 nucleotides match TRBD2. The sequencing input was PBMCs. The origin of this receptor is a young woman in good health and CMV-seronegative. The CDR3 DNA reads TGTGCCTGGAGTCGGGGGTCGCTAGCGGGGTCCCAAGAGACCCAGTACTTC. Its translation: CAWSRGSLAGSQETQYF.